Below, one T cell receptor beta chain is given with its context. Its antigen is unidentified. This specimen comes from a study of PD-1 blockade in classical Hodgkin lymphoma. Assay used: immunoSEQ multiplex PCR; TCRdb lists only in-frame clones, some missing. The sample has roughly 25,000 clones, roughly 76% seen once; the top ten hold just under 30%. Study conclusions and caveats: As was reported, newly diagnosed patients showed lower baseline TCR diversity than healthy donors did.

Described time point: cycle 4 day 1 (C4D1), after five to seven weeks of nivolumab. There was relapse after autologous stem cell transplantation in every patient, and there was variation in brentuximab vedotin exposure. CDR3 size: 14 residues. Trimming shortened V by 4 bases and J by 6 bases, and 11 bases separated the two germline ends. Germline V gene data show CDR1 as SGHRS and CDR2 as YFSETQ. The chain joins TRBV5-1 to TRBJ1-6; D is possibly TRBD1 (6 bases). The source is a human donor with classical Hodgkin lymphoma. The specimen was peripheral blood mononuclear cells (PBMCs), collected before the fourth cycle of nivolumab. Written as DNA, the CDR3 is TGCGCCAGCAGCGGCGGGACACGTAATTCACCCCTCCACTTT. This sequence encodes CASSGGTRNSPLHF.